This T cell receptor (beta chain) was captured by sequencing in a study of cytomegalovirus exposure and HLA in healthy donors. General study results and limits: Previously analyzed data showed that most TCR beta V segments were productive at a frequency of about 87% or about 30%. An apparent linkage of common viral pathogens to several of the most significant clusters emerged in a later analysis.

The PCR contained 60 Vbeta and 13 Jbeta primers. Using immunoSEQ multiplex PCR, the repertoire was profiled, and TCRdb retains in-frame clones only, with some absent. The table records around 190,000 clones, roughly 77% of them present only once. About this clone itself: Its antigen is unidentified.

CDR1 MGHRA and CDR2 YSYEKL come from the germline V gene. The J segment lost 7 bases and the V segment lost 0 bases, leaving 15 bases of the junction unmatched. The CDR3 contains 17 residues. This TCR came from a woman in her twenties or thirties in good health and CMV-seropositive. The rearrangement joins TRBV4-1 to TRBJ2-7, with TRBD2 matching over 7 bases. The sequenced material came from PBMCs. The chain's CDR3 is CASSQDLRGRALREQYF. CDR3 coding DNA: TGCGCCAGCAGCCAAGATCTCCGAGGGAGGGCCTTGAGGGAGCAGTACTTC.